This record concerns one T cell receptor (beta chain) sequence. Its cognate antigen has yet to be identified. Per-nucleotide qualities are absent, and no much larger clonotype sits a single base away. The germline V gene (reference sequence) specifies SEHNR as CDR1 and FQNEAQ as CDR2. V and J are trimmed by 4 bases and 6 bases, and the gene matches miss 8 bases of the junction. There are 15 amino acids in the CDR3, from cysteine to phenylalanine inclusive. Here the CDR3 DNA is all that survives: 45 bases in frame from base 1. Per the publication, the time point label means: about 28 days (+/-7) after the second vaccine dose. AZD1222 recipients given second doses at about 4 weeks or at about 12 weeks were pooled, since spike-specific TCR depth and breadth were not found to differ between the two schedules. Vaccinee samples were obtained from the UK trials COV001 and COV002, which included a single-blind randomized controlled phase 2/3 trial of AZD1222 (ChAdOx1 nCoV-19) in healthy adults. Trial participant PBMC samples were collected at day 0 and day 28 after the second dose for TCRbeta chain sequencing.

The CDR3 regions of human TCRbeta chains were analyzed by immunosequencing. Regarding the original processing steps: Repertoire TCRs were matched against a reference library of SARS-CoV-2-specific TCRs generated with the MIRA antigen-specificity platform. Breadth was defined as the fraction of unique TCRs that were SARS-CoV-2-associated, and depth was defined as the fraction of total T cells that were SARS-CoV-2-associated. Each spike-specific TCR was assigned to its reactive spike region and to a CD4 or CD8 class using the MIRA data. Log10-transformed breadth and depth values were compared by one-way ANOVA with Sidak's multiple comparisons tests. The clones in this table, taken by TCRdb from immuneACCESS, are in-frame only. Not every clone is retained; where verified, under half of the shortfall comes from an unresolved V gene, and the cause of the rest is unknown. V and J calls and clone size are as listed in that table; D and trimming were resolved from the DNA. The sample contains about 91,000 clones, around nine tenths of them found a single time. About 3% of the sample is taken by the ten largest.

The data originate from a study of T cell responses to AZD1222 COVID-19 vaccine (dated by TCRdb to the early 2020s). Background on the whole study: TCR sequencing covered over 230 trial participants: 200 to 220 given two doses of AZD1222 and 26 given two doses of MenACWY control vaccine. Trial participants were enrolled into age subgroups of 18-55, 56-69 and 70-plus years, which contained 148, 28 and 57 TCR-sequenced participants, respectively.

Summary of the overall study and its limitations: After two AZD1222 doses, both the breadth and the depth of spike-specific TCRs were significantly higher than at day 0 and than in MenACWY recipients. Participants were mostly white British, with more females than males. The authors suggested clonal diversity may have been underestimated. Conclusions about previously exposed vaccinees are limited because only five or six AZD1222 recipients were SARS-CoV-2 seropositive at baseline. Reportedly, almost half of the unique spike-specific TCRs recognized epitopes lying outside the regions that are mutated in the B.1.351 and B.1.1.7 variants. Vaccine-associated CD4 TCRs spanned the whole spike protein, with dominant responses in regions 160-218 and 743-854. In the small 56-69-year group, the increase in depth fell short of significance, most likely because of low power. No day 14 peak-response samples were available, so repertoires were characterized only after the peak T cell response.

Sample: peripheral blood, taken 28 days after the second AZD1222 dose. The sequence was collected from an adult who received the AZD1222 COVID-19 vaccine. The chain is encoded by TRBV7-9 joined to TRBJ1-3, and 8 junctional nucleotides match TRBD1. At the DNA level, the sequence is TGTGCCAGCAGCTCCCAGGGGGCCTGGGCAAACACCATATATTTT. Translated, it gives CASSSQGAWANTIYF. Supplemented by the reference TRBV7-9 and TRBJ1-3 proteins around the CDR3, the complete variable domain is DTGVSQNPRHKITKRGQNVTFRCDPISEHNRLYWYRQTLGQGPEFLTYFQNEAQLEKSRLLSDRFSAERPKGSFSTLEIQRTEQGDSAMYLCASSSQGAWANTIYFGEGSWLTVV.